The source of this T cell receptor (beta chain) is a study of cytomegalovirus exposure and HLA in healthy donors (TCRdb year 2017). Regarding the research as a whole: According to an earlier analysis of 587 of the donors, 150 million to 200 million T cells yielded roughly 100 million unique TCR beta sequences and around 300 Gb of sequence data. The genetic ancestry cluster associated with self-reported Caucasian donors included 70% to 85% of the 398 genotyped donors. Roughly 300 gigabases of sequencing data and roughly 80 million unique TCR sequences made up an early release that covered approximately 650 HLA-typed donors. To decide whether each TCR beta V gene segment behaved as functional or pseudogenic, an earlier analysis of over 500 of the donors relied on high-throughput TCR beta sequencing. To predict cytomegalovirus infection status, the study brought together high-throughput TCR immunosequencing, statistical association of individual TCRs with disease status, and machine learning. Rather than using new phenotypic data, the later analysis identified candidate immune exposures from TCR beta sequences and from how often those sequences occurred across donors. Several DR-DQ haplotypes were treated as single units for association and clustering because of strong linkage in the cohort. Across about 370 genotyped donors of the cohort, an average of about 200,000 unique TCR beta nucleotide sequences per donor were sequenced, and roughly 20% of those sequences were non-productive. A later genetic analysis took genome-wide SNP genotypes for about 65% of the 666 donors and used that subset as a discovery cohort. The number of typed donors differed by locus: about 620-640 for A, B, C, DRB1 and DQB1; some 500 for DQA1; some 610 for DPA1; and some 470 for DPB1. Every discovery cohort repertoire had been produced on one sequencing platform. HLA typing covered class I and class II loci at four-digit resolution. Using immunosequencing, the study profiled T cell repertoires from 666 subjects and related those repertoires to cytomegalovirus serostatus. In a later analysis, previously published TCR beta repertoires from fewer than 750 donors were re-analyzed and high-resolution HLA genotyping was added so that TCR occurrence patterns could be studied. Donor age, sex, ethnicity and CMV serostatus were compiled together with the repertoire data. A separate validation cohort of about 110 different subjects was used in addition to the 666-subject first cohort. The study was designed to test whether signatures of past pathogen exposure could be identified by cataloging public T cell receptors.

General conclusions and limits of the study: Linkage disequilibrium might explain the correlated functional status among segregating V segments, but an unknown experimental factor could not be ruled out. In a later genetic analysis, a missense DCLRE1C variant was associated with V-gene and J-gene trimming of TCR beta chains, and the association was replicated in an independent cohort. A cluster of highly shared sequence variants was judged likely to be a technical artifact of the sequencing pipeline. In a later analysis, the rate of TCR association differed among HLA loci, with DRB1 alleles having the most associated TCRs and HLA-C alleles having the fewest. In a later analysis, HLA-associated TCR beta chains were found to be more clonally expanded and to have lower generation probabilities than equally common non-associated chains. Because counts were too low, roughly 18 rarely observed V segments, including chromosome 9 orphons, were left out of the earlier analysis of some 600 of the donors. Broadly in line with IMGT annotations, most TCR beta V segments showed up in productive rearrangements about 87% or about 30% of the time in an earlier analysis of several hundred of the donors. Strong co-occurrence of HLA alleles, especially DR and DQ, made assigning TCR associations to individual alleles difficult. Because HLA typing was missing for some donors at each locus, association tests included only the typed subset. Across donors, most TCR sequences were observed very rarely, whereas some public TCRs were present in many individuals. The presence/absence analyses assumed that sequencing depth was roughly uniform across donors, and that assumption may not be true. In this cohort, only TCR beta chains were sequenced, and detectable features were limited by the absence of alpha or paired-chain data. At a false discovery rate of 0.05, a later analysis linked about 17,000 TCR beta sequences to specific HLA alleles. A later analysis reported that several top co-occurrence clusters appeared linked to parvovirus B19, influenza, CMV and Epstein-Barr virus. Immune exposure information for the cohort was limited to CMV serostatus. A few of the identified cytomegalovirus-associated TCR beta chains were confirmed in vitro to be specific for cytomegalovirus antigens. The study listed 150 to 200 TCR beta chains as associated with cytomegalovirus. A further reported finding was that TCR beta sequences accurately predicted the HLA-A and HLA-B alleles for most subjects in the first cohort. Compared with the approximately 720-donor mean, donors in an Asian-associated ancestry cluster had fewer N-insertions in productive TCRs, according to a later genetic analysis. A later analysis found that most CMV-associated TCR beta chains appeared HLA-restricted, with HLA associations seemingly driven largely by CMV exposure. Some IMGT-functional V segments, including TRBV6-2 and TRBV6-3, could not be distinguished by the 87-base-pair reads and were therefore excluded. The classifier was reported to diagnose cytomegalovirus status with high specificity and sensitivity in both the original cohort and the validation cohort. According to the authors, the approach could potentially be generalized to other disease states and immunological phenotypes.

The CDR3 goes from the cysteine to the phenylalanine over 13 residues. This entry keeps only the CDR3 DNA: 39 bases, framed from base 1. V loses 7 bases, J loses 5 bases, and the germline ends lie 14 bases apart. CDR1 LGHNT and CDR2 FRNRAP are derived from the germline V gene. To note about this clone: Its antigen remains undetermined. No quality values exist for individual bases; no much larger clone is one base distant.

Libraries were constructed by the immunoSEQ multiplex PCR assay. For the multiplex PCR, a mixture combining 60 forward primers for TCR Vbeta segments and 13 reverse primers for TCR Jbeta segments was used. The CDR3 region of rearranged TCR beta genes was amplified from genomic DNA by a multiplex PCR assay. The amplified TCR beta libraries were sequenced on the Illumina HiSeq System as 87-base-pair reads. The source study handled its data this way. A later analysis counted tens of millions of unique TCR beta chains across the 690 or so repertoires, and 9 million to 14 million of these chains were shared by at least two donors. Raw reads were error-corrected and collapsed into unique sequences with a nearest-neighbor algorithm that merged closely related sequences to remove PCR and sequencing errors. V, D and J gene segments were assigned by aligning CDR3 sequences to IMGT reference sequences. Each retained sequence needed at least a six-nucleotide match to both a V gene segment and a J gene segment. Rearrangements were classified as productive when the CDR3 lacked stop codons and remained in frame with V and J, and all other rearrangements were classified as non-productive. Following IMGT convention, CDR3 was defined as the stretch from the second conserved V-encoded cysteine up to the conserved J-encoded phenylalanine. The earlier analysis of 500 to 600 of the donors excluded sequences that lacked an unambiguous match to a single V gene segment. In an earlier analysis of 500 to 750 of the donors, V segments were called functional above 56.7% productive rearrangements and were called segregating when the between-donor standard deviation exceeded 5%. A statistical classification framework was built to diagnose cytomegalovirus status from the catalog of TCR beta chain sequences. In a later analysis, TCR nucleotide sequences were compared against IMGT/GENE-DB human TR gene sequences so that V and J genes could be assigned. A later analysis assigned CDR3 sequences and most-parsimonious VDJ recombination scenarios with the TCRdist pipeline. In a later analysis, each TCR beta chain was defined by its CDR3 amino acid sequence together with its V-gene family, and reads without a unique V-gene family were excluded. A later analysis removed 550 to 700 highly shared, low-generation-probability nucleotide sequences to deal with suspected cross-contamination and a sequencing artifact. For each public chain, a later analysis derived a clonal expansion index from normalized ranks of inferred template counts within each repertoire. A later analysis computed generation probabilities with a VDJ recombination model fitted to out-of-frame rearrangements, and checked the results against IGoR. In a later analysis, TCR-TCR, TCR-HLA and TCR-CMV co-occurrence was scored with hypergeometric tests, and a repertoire-size bias correction was applied to TCR pairs. In a later analysis, false discovery rates were estimated by permuting HLA or CMV assignments 20 times. A later analysis grouped co-occurring TCRs with DBSCAN, adding TCRdist sequence similarity when clustering within HLA-allele-positive subsets. Repertoires with fewer than 30,000 or more than 120,000 public chains were left out of co-occurrence clustering, as were a few repertoires with anomalous nucleotide sharing. Sourced from immuneACCESS, this table was stored by TCRdb with only in-frame sequences that have V and J called. A share of the clones is absent; for the studies checked, an unresolved V gene accounts for under half, and the remainder has no known explanation. V, J and clone size were drawn from that table, and D and trimming were deduced from the DNA. For this sample the table gives 100,000 to 150,000 clones, of which 60% to 80% were detected only once. In total, the top ten clones hold roughly 1.5% of the sample.

The cohort consisted of approximately 670 healthy bone marrow donors. At the time of sampling, every cohort member was nominally healthy, though immune exposures that went unrecorded were likely present. The donor tested CMV seronegative and was one of the 352 seronegative cohort members. A peripheral blood sample was provided by each donor, and peripheral blood mononuclear cells were used for TCR beta sequencing. The Qiagen DNeasy Blood Extraction Kit was used to extract genomic DNA from the blood cell samples. The chain is made from TRBV12-5 and TRBJ1-1; perhaps TRBD1 is the D gene, with 5 bases matching. The clonotype comes from a female donor in good health and CMV-seronegative. The sequencing sample was made of PBMCs. The CDR3 region reads CASVGSGETEAFF. The nucleotide sequence is TGTGCTAGTGTAGGGTCGGGGGAGACTGAAGCTTTCTTT.